This T cell receptor beta chain was observed in a study of beta chain features in type 1 diabetes. Reverse transcription of all isolated RNA meant that expressed TCRB transcripts were sequenced. This table comes from immunoSEQ multiplex PCR, and its TCRdb copy is limited to in-frame clones, with some not included. The sample has roughly 240,000 clones; 13% to 15% are singletons. The sequence was collected from a woman aged 40-49 years in good health. The sequenced sample consisted of naive CD4+ T cells from blood.

This CDR3 is CASSQERGWGRSTDTQYF. CDR3 DNA sequence: TGTGCCAGCAGCCAAGAAAGGGGTTGGGGTAGAAGCACAGATACGCAGTATTTT. This chain links TRBV14 with TRBJ2-3; D is possibly TRBD1 (5 bases). This CDR3 comprises 18 residues. The germline V gene encodes CDR1 SGHDN and CDR2 FVKESK. The V gene lost 0 bases and the J gene lost 0 bases, with 16 bases spanning the gap.